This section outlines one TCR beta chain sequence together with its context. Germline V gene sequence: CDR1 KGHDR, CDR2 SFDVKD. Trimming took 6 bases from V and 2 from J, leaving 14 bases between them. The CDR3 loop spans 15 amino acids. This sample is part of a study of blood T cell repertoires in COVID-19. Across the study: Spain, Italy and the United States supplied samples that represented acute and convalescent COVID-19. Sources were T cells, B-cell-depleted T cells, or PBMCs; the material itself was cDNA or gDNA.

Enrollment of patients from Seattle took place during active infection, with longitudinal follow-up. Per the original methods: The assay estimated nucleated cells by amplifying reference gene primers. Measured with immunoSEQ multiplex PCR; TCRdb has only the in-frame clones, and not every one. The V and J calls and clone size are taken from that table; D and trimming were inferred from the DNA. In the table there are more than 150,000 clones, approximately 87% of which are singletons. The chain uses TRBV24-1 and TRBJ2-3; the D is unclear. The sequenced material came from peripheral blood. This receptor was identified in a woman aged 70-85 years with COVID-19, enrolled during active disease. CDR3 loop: CATSWYTGATDTQYF. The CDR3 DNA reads TGTGCCACCAGTTGGTATACGGGTGCCACAGATACGCAGTATTTT.